This T cell receptor (beta chain) was sequenced in a study of blood T cell repertoires in COVID-19. The CDR3 is 14 amino acids. Germline CDR1 reads SGHTA; CDR2 reads FQGNSA. V lost 5 bases and J lost 6, with 14 bases in between. Those enrolled, adults aged about 18 to 89 years, came from roughly 23 US areas. As handled by the study authors: Estimation of nucleated cell counts relied on the amplification of reference gene primers. Some clones are missing from TCRdb's copy, which holds only in-frame ones; the method was immunoSEQ multiplex PCR. V and J calls and clone size come straight from that table; D and trimming were deduced from the DNA. The table has fewer than 350,000 clones, under 90% seen once.

V is TRBV7-2 and J is TRBJ1-3; possibly TRBD1 for D (5 bases). Sequencing was done on a sample of PBMCs or T cells enriched from blood (not recorded which). This TCR was sampled from a man in his 60s who had recovered from COVID-19. The CDR3 reads CASSPGMSANTIYF. CDR3 in DNA: TGTGCCAGCAGCCCAGGGATGAGTGCAAACACCATATATTTT.